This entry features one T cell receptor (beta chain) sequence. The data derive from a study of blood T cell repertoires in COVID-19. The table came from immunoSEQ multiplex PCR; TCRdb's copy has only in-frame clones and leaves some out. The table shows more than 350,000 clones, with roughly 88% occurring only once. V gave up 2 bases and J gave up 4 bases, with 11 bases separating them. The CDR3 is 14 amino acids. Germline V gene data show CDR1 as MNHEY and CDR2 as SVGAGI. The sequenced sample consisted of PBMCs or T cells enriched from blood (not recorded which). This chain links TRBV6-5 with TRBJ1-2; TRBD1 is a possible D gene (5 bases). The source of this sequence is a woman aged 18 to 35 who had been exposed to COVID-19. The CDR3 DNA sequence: TGTGCCAGCAGTTACGGGGCAGGGTCCTATGGCTACACCTTC. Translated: CASSYGAGSYGYTF.